These 5 T cell receptor beta chains were sequenced from one sample in a study of T cell responses to AZD1222 COVID-19 vaccine. The protocol was immunoSEQ multiplex PCR, while the TCRdb copy is restricted to in-frame clones and leaves out a portion. The data contain more than 150,000 clones, approximately 92% of them singletons. The sequencing here drew on peripheral blood, taken on day 0 of AZD1222 vaccination. These receptors all come from an adult in good health.

The chain is built from TRBV12-3 or TRBV12-4 and TRBJ1-1; D is unclear. The ends were cut back, 11 bases at V and 1 base at J, with 8 bases in the middle. The CDR3 loop spans 11 amino acids. CDR3 protein: CAEQGNTEAFF. The CDR3 region has the DNA TGTGCCGAACAAGGGAACACTGAAGCTTTCTTT.

V is TRBV4-2 and J is TRBJ2-5; no firm D call. CDR1 and CDR2 from the germline V gene are LGHNA and YNFKEQ. The CDR3 is 11 residues long. Trimming shortened V by 1 base and J by 7 bases, and 4 bases separated the two germline ends. The CDR3: CASSQGGTQYF. CDR3 nucleotides: TGTGCCAGCAGCCAAGGGGGGACCCAGTACTTC.

The V and J genes are TRBV29-1 and TRBJ2-7; D is perhaps TRBD1 (6 bases). This CDR3 comprises 14 residues. Trimming took 3 bases from V and 2 from J, leaving 14 bases between them. Per the germline V gene, CDR1 is SQVTM and CDR2 is ANQGSEA. CDR3 bases: TGCAGCGTTGATGGGCAGGGGTCTCCCTACGAGCAGTACTTC. Its protein product is CSVDGQGSPYEQYF.

V usage is TRBV5-1 and J usage is TRBJ2-2; possibly TRBD1 or TRBD2 for D (5 bases each). CDR1 is SGHRS and CDR2 is YFSETQ in the germline V gene. V was shortened by 3 bases and J by 5 bases, with 14 bases between the two germline ends. The CDR3 is made up of 15 amino acids. The CDR3 region is CASSSGTPGTGELFF. Written as DNA, the CDR3 is TGCGCCAGCAGCTCAGGGACCCCGGGGACCGGGGAGCTGTTTTTT. Looking up the rest from reference TRBV5-1 and TRBJ2-2 gives the full variable domain: KAGVTQTPRYLIKTRGQQVTLSCSPISGHRSVSWYQQTPGQGLQFLFEYFSETQRNKGNFPGRFSGRQFSNSRSEMNVSTLELGDSALYLCASSSGTPGTGELFFGEGSRLTVL.

The table lists this clone with a count of one. This rearrangement joins TRBV24-1 to TRBJ1-5, with D hard to call. CDR1 is KGHDR, CDR2 SFDVKD, per germline. Trimming shortened V by 6 bases and J by 5 bases, and 4 bases separated the two germline ends. This CDR3 is 11 amino acids long. CDR3 protein: CATSRDQPQHF. CDR3 bases: TGTGCCACCAGTAGGGATCAGCCCCAGCATTTT.